The next 9 T cell receptor beta chains were all read from a single sample in a study of cytomegalovirus exposure and HLA in healthy donors. Vbeta (60) and Jbeta (13) primers were used in the PCR. The assay was immunoSEQ multiplex PCR, and TCRdb's table has in-frame clones only and misses some. The sample includes 120,000 or so clones, less than 10% of them seen just once. Source material: PBMCs. The receptors shown here come from a middle-aged woman in good health and CMV-seropositive.

The chain joins TRBV5-6 to TRBJ1-2; maybe TRBD1 (5 bases). Germline V gene data show CDR1 as SGHDT and CDR2 as YYEEEE. The CDR3 extends over 15 amino acids. The ends were cut back, 0 bases at V and 1 base at J, with 10 bases in the middle. The CDR3 region has the DNA TGTGCCAGCAGCTTGGCTCAGGGAAATAACTATGGCTACACCTTC. It codes for CASSLAQGNNYGYTF.

CDR3 region: CASLGSGGYTF. The CDR3 nucleotides read TGTGCCAGCCTTGGGTCAGGCGGCTACACCTTC. This rearrangement joins TRBV28 to TRBJ1-2; D uncertain. The CDR3 sequence is 11 residues long. The V and J ends lost 8 bases and 8 bases respectively, with 12 bases between them. The germline V gene has CDR1 MDHEN and CDR2 SYDVKM.

V usage is TRBV4-2 and J usage is TRBJ2-1, with D possibly TRBD1 on 7 matching bases. V was cut by 0 bases and J by 9 bases, with 15 bases left in between. Germline V CDR1 and CDR2: LGHNA, YNFKEQ. The CDR3 is made up of 15 amino acids. This chain's CDR3 is CASSQDSTGRSEQFF. Written as DNA, the CDR3 is TGTGCCAGCAGCCAAGATTCGACAGGGAGGAGTGAGCAGTTCTTC.

There are a few counts of this clone. This chain connects TRBV5-1 to TRBJ2-2; 7 nucleotides line up with TRBD1. CDR1 is SGHRS and CDR2 is YFSETQ in the germline V gene. This CDR3 has 14 amino acids. The J segment lost 1 base and the V segment lost 4 bases, leaving 1 base of the junction unmatched. The CDR3 here is CASSGTVNTGELFF. CDR3 nucleotides: TGCGCCAGCAGCGGGACAGTGAACACCGGGGAGCTGTTTTTT. Together with reference TRBV5-1 and TRBJ2-2, the CDR3 gives the full variable domain: KAGVTQTPRYLIKTRGQQVTLSCSPISGHRSVSWYQQTPGQGLQFLFEYFSETQRNKGNFPGRFSGRQFSNSRSEMNVSTLELGDSALYLCASSGTVNTGELFFGEGSRLTVL.

The gene calls are TRBV6-1 and TRBJ1-2, with TRBD1 identical over 7 bases. CDR3 length: 14 residues. The V and J ends lost 8 bases and 0 bases, in that order; junction bases with no gene match: 6. Germline CDR1 reads MNHNS; CDR2 reads SASEGT. DNA of the CDR3: TGTGCCAGCGGGGACAGATACTCTAACTATGGCTACACCTTC. Protein sequence: CASGDRYSNYGYTF.

This clone was recorded a few times. The same CDR3 can be traced to other DNA sequences in this sample. The V and J genes are TRBV18 and TRBJ1-1; 7 bases agree with TRBD1. V shed 3 bases, J shed 7 bases, and the junction held 2 bases outside the gene matches. This CDR3 contains 12 residues. Germline CDR1 is KGHSH and CDR2 is LQKENI. As DNA, the CDR3 is TGTGCCAGCTCACCGACAGGGAATGAAGCTTTCTTT. It codes for CASSPTGNEAFF.

The V and J genes are TRBV5-1 and TRBJ2-5; D is undetermined. V lost 5 bases and J lost 5, with 4 bases in between. The germline CDR1 and CDR2 sequences are SGHRS and YFSETQ. This CDR3 contains 10 residues. CDR3 sequence: CASSLETQYF. The CDR3 region has the DNA TGCGCCAGCAGTCTGGAGACCCAGTACTTC.

This clone was counted a few times. The chain combines TRBV19 with TRBJ1-2, with D tentatively TRBD1 (5 bases). Germline V gene data show CDR1 as LNHDA and CDR2 as SQIVND (reference sequence). The CDR3 is made up of 14 amino acids. With 3 bases removed from V and 3 bases from J, the gap between germline ends came to 11 bases. The CDR3 is CASSIPGGDYGYTF. CDR3 nucleotide sequence: TGTGCCAGTAGTATCCCCGGGGGAGACTATGGCTACACCTTC. Variable domain in full (rest from reference TRBV19 and TRBJ1-2): DGGITQSPKYLFRKEGQNVTLSCEQNLNHDAMYWYRQDPGQGLRLIYYSQIVNDFQKGDIAEGYSVSREKKESFPLTVTSAQKNPTAFYLCASSIPGGDYGYTFGSGTRLTVV.

V is TRBV27 and J is TRBJ1-4; 7 positions agree with TRBD1. This CDR3 contains 15 residues. V gave up 5 bases and J gave up 8 bases; unmatched junction bases: 11. Germline lookup yields CDR1 MNHEY and CDR2 SMNVEV (reference sequence). The DNA of the CDR3 is TGTGCCAGCAGTCCGAGACAGGGTACGCGAGAAAAACTGTTTTTT. This gives the protein CASSPRQGTREKLFF. The variable domain in full, with the rest retrieved from reference TRBV27 and TRBJ1-4, is EAQVTQNPRYLITVTGKKLTVTCSQNMNHEYMSWYRQDPGLGLRQIYYSMNVEVTDKGDVPEGYKVSRKEKRNFPLILESPSPNQTSLYFCASSPRQGTREKLFFGSGTQLSVL.